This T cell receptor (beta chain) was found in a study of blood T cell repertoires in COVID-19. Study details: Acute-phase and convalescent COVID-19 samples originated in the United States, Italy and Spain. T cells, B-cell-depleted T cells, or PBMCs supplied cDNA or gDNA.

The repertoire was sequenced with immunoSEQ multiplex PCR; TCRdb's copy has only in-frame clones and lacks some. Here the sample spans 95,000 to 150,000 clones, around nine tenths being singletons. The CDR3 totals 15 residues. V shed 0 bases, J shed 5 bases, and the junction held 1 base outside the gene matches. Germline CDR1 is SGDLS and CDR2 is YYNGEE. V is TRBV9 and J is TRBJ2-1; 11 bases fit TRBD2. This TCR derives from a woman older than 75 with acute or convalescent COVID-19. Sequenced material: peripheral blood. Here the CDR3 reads CASSVGLAGNNEQFF. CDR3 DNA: TGTGCCAGCAGCGTAGGACTAGCGGGAAACAATGAGCAGTTCTTC.